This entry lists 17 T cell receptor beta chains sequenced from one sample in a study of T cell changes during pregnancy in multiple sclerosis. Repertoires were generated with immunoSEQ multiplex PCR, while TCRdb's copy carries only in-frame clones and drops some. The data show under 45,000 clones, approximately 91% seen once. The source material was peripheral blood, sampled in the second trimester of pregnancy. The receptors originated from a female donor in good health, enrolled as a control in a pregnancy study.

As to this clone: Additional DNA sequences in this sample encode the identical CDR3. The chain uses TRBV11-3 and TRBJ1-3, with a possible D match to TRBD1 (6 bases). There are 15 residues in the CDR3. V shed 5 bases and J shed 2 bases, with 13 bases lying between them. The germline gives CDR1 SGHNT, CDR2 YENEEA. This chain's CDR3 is CASSPGQGPGNTIYF. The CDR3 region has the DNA TGTGCCAGCAGCCCGGGCCAGGGGCCTGGAAACACCATATATTTT. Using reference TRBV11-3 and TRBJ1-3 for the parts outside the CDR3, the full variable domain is EAGVVQSPRYKIIEKKQPVAFWCNPISGHNTLYWYLQNLGQGPELLIRYENEEAVDDSQLPKDRFSAERLKGVDSTLKIQPAELGDSAVYLCASSPGQGPGNTIYFGEGSWLTVV.

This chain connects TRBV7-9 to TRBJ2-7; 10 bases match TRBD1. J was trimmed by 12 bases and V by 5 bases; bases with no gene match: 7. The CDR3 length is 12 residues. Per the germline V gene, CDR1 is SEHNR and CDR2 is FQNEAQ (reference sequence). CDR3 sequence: CASSVGQGGSYF. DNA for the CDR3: TGTGCCAGCAGCGTCGGACAGGGGGGTTCGTACTTC.

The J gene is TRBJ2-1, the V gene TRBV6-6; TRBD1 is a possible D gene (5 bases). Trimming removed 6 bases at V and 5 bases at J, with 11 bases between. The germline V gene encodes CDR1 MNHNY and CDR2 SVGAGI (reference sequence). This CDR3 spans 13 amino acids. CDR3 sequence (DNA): TGTGCCAGCAGCCCCGACAGCCACAATGAGCAGTTCTTC. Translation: CASSPDSHNEQFF.

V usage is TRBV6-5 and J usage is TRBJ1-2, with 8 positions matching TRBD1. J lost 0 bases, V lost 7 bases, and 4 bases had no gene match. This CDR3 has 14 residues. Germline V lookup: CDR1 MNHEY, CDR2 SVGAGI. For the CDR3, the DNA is TGTGCCAGCACCGGGACAGGACCTAACTATGGCTACACCTTC. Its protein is CASTGTGPNYGYTF.

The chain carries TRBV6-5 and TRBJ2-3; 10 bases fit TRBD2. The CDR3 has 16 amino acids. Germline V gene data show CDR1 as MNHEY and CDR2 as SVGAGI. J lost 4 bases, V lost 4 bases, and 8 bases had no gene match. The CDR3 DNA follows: TGTGCCAGCAGTTCGGGGGCTAGCGGGGGTGCAGATACGCAGTATTTT. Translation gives CASSSGASGGADTQYF.

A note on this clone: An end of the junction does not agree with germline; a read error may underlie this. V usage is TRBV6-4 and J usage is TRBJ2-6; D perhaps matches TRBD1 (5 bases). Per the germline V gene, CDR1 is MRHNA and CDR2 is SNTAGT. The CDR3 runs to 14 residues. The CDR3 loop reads CASSDNSGANVLAF. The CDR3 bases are TGTGCCAGCAGTGACAACTCTGGGGCCAACGTCCTGGCTTTC.

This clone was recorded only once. CDR3 sequence reads: CASSPFFNQGDLGTEAFF. CDR3 sequence (DNA): TGTGCCAGCAGTCCTTTCTTCAACCAGGGGGATCTCGGCACTGAAGCTTTCTTT. The chain uses TRBV27 and TRBJ1-1; 7 nucleotides line up with TRBD1. Per germline, CDR1 MNHEY and CDR2 SMNVEV (reference sequence). The ends lost 5 bases at V and 4 bases at J; junction bases unmatched: 19. CDR3 length equals 18 residues.

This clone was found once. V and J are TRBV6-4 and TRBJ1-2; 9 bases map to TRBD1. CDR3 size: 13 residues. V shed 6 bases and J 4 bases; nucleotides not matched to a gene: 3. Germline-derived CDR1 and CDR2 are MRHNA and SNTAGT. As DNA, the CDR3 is TGTGCCAGCAGCGGGACAGGGACCTATGGCTACACCTTC. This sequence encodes CASSGTGTYGYTF.

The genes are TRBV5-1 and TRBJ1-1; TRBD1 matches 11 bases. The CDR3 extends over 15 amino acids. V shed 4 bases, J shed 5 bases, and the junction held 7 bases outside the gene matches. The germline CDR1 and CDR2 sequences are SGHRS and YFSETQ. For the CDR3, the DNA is TGCGCCAGCAGCCCAGGGACAGGGGGGGGGACTGAAGCTTTCTTT. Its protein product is CASSPGTGGGTEAFF.

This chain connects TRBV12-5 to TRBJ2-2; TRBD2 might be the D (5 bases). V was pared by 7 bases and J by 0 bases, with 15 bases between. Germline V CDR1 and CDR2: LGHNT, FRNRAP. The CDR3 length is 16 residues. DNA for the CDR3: TGTGCTAGTGTACCGGGGTTGAGGGCGAACACCGGGGAGCTGTTTTTT. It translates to CASVPGLRANTGELFF.

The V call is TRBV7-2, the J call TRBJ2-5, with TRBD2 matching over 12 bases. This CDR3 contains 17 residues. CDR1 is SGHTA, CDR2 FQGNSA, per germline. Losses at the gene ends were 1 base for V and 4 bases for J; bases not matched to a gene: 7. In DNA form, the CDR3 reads TGTGCCAGCAGCTTAGAGGTTGGACTAGCGGGGTTAGAGACCCAGTACTTC. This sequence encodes CASSLEVGLAGLETQYF.

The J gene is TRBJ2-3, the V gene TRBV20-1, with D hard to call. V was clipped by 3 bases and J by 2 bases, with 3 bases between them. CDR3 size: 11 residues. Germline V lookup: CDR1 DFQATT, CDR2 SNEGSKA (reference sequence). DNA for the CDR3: TGCAGTGCTAGGTACACAGATACGCAGTATTTT. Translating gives CSARYTDTQYF.

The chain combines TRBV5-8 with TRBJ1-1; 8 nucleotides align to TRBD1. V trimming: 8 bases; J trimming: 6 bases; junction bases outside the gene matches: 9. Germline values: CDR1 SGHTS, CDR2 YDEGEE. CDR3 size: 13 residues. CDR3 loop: CASLKTGVPEAFF. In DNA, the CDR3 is TGTGCCAGTCTTAAGACAGGGGTCCCTGAAGCTTTCTTT.

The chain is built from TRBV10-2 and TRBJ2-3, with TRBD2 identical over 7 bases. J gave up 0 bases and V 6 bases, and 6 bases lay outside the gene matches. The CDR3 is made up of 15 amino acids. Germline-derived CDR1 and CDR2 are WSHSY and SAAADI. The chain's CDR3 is CASRTTSVSTDTQYF. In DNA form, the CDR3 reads TGCGCCAGCAGGACAACTAGCGTGAGCACAGATACGCAGTATTTT.

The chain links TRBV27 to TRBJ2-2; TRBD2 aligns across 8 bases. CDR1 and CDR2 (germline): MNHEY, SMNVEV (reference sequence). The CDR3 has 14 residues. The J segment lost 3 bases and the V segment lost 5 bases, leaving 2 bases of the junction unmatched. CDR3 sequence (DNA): TGTGCCAGCAGTCCGACTAGCGACACCGGGGAGCTGTTTTTT. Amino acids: CASSPTSDTGELFF.

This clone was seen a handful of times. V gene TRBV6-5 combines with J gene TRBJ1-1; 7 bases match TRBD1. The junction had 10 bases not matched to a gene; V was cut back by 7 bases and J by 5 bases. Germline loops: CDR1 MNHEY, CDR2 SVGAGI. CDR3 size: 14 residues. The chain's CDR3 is CASNYRGRGTEAFF. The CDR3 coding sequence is TGTGCCAGCAACTACAGGGGTCGCGGGACTGAAGCTTTCTTT.

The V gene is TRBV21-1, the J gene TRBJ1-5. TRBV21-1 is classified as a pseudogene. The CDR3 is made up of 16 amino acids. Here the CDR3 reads CASSPGNHGEWQPQHF. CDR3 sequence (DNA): TGTGCCAGCAGCCCGGGAAACCACGGGGAGTGGCAGCCCCAGCATTTT.